This T cell receptor beta chain derives from a study of sequential checkpoint blockade in melanoma. Study as a whole: Arm A got nivolumab then ipilimumab; arm B the reverse, 1:1. After both sequences, patients received maintenance nivolumab.

This clone came up a few times. Treatment reported: randomized to nivolumab then ipilimumab (arm A) or the reverse (arm B). Patients had received no earlier DNA-damaging chemotherapy. Live CD3+CD8+ CD19− CD56− cells were sorted from PBMCs. V lost 3 bases and J lost 0, with 7 bases in between. Germline-derived CDR1 and CDR2 are MNHEY and SMNVEV (reference sequence). This CDR3 region has 14 residues. Generated by immunoSEQ multiplex PCR, the TCRdb table keeps only in-frame clones and is missing some. The data show some 20,000 clones, approximately 60% seen once. This TCR came from a human donor with melanoma. The material was CD8+ T cells sorted from blood (inferred from file names), obtained from a patient given nivolumab and ipilimumab in sequence. The rearrangement joins TRBV27 to TRBJ2-3; D call uncertain. CDR3 sequence reads: CASSFVSSTDTQYF. CDR3 DNA sequence: TGTGCCAGCAGTTTCGTATCTAGCACAGATACGCAGTATTTT.